Listed below are T cell receptor beta chains from one sample, sequenced in a study of beta chain features in type 1 diabetes. Generated by immunoSEQ multiplex PCR, the TCRdb table keeps only in-frame clones and is missing some. The sample has 100,000 to 150,000 clones; 17% are singletons. Sequenced input: central memory CD4+ T cells from blood. These receptors were collected from a man aged 18-30 years with type 1 diabetes. Each CDR3 is given with its conserved first and last residue. The D gene is left open where the match is weak. Clone sizes are given selectively: once, few, many, or a class where the clone is expanded.

D gene	CDR3 length	V gene	J gene	clone size	CDR3 protein	CDR3 DNA
TRBD2	17	TRBV7-8	TRBJ2-1	few	CASSLEGSGGRYNEQFF	TGTGCCAGCAGCTTAGAGGGTAGCGGGGGGCGTTACAATGAGCAGTTCTTC
-	15	TRBV10-3	TRBJ2-1	-	CAISESRLENNEQFF	TGTGCCATCAGTGAGTCGAGACTAGAAAACAATGAGCAGTTCTTC
TRBD1	16	TRBV28	TRBJ2-5	-	CASRSGTAFFQETQYF	TGTGCCAGCAGATCCGGGACAGCATTTTTCCAAGAGACCCAGTACTTC
TRBD1	14	TRBV7-2	TRBJ2-1	-	CASSRGQLYNEQFF	TGTGCCAGCAGCAGGGGACAGCTCTACAATGAGCAGTTCTTC
-	17	TRBV10-3	TRBJ2-4	few	CAISAGSTRNGKNIQYF	TGTGCCATCAGTGCAGGGAGCACTAGAAACGGCAAAAACATTCAGTACTTC
-	15	TRBV7-6	TRBJ1-1	many	CASSVGAGVNTEAFF	TGTGCCAGCAGCGTTGGGGCAGGGGTGAACACTGAAGCTTTCTTT
TRBD2	16	TRBV5-4	TRBJ2-1	-	CASSLGGTSSNNEQFF	TGTGCCAGCAGCTTGGGTGGGACTAGCTCCAACAATGAGCAGTTCTTC
-	15	TRBV30	TRBJ2-1	-	CAWSLTGGINNEQFF	TGTGCCTGGTCTCTTACTGGGGGAATAAACAATGAGCAGTTCTTC
TRBD1	16	TRBV5-1	TRBJ2-1	few	CASSSGDRGFYNEQFF	TGCGCCAGCAGCTCGGGGGACAGGGGTTTCTACAATGAGCAGTTCTTC
-	14	TRBV15	TRBJ2-1	few	CATSREWRHNEQFF	TGTGCCACCAGCAGAGAGTGGCGTCACAATGAGCAGTTCTTC
-	17	TRBV7-3	TRBJ2-1	few	CASSRFGGQSSYNEQFF	TGTGCCAGCAGCCGATTCGGCGGCCAAAGCTCCTACAATGAGCAGTTCTTC
-	14	TRBV9	TRBJ2-7	-	CASSSATAFGEQYF	TGTGCCAGCAGCTCAGCTACAGCCTTCGGCGAGCAGTACTTC
-	15	TRBV7-3	TRBJ2-2	few	CASSPGQTHTGELFF	TGTGCCAGCAGCCCCGGACAGACCCACACCGGGGAGCTGTTTTTT
-	14	TRBV11-2	TRBJ2-5	few	CASSPTTGGETQYF	TGTGCCAGCAGCCCAACCACAGGTGGGGAGACCCAGTACTTC
-	14	TRBV7-9	TRBJ1-2	few	CASSLGARGAGYTF	TGTGCCAGCAGCTTAGGGGCCCGAGGTGCTGGCTACACCTTC
-	16	TRBV4-2	TRBJ2-2	-	CASSQGEMGFTGELFF	TGTGCCAGCAGCCAAGGCGAAATGGGTTTCACCGGGGAGCTGTTTTTT
-	11	TRBV30	TRBJ1-1	-	CAGSLDYEAFF	TGTGCCGGGAGTTTGGACTATGAAGCTTTCTTT
-	13	TRBV7-2	TRBJ2-6	-	CASKFTGANVLTF	TGTGCCAGCAAGTTCACTGGGGCCAACGTCCTGACTTTC
-	15	TRBV5-1	TRBJ1-4	few	CASSDTQGDNEKLFF	TGCGCCAGCAGCGACACACAGGGAGACAATGAAAAACTGTTTTTT
-	14	TRBV28	TRBJ2-7	many	CASTAGSNSYEQYF	TGTGCCAGCACCGCGGGATCCAATTCCTACGAGCAGTACTTC
TRBD2	15	TRBV5-1	TRBJ2-7	-	CASSSGTSGAYEQYF	TGCGCCAGCAGCTCCGGGACTAGCGGGGCCTACGAGCAGTACTTC
TRBD1	13	TRBV29-1	TRBJ1-1	-	CSVEGQGHTEAFF	TGCAGCGTGGAGGGACAGGGGCACACTGAAGCTTTCTTT
-	13	TRBV29-1	TRBJ1-1	few	CSVERSEDTEAFF	TGCAGCGTTGAACGCAGTGAGGACACTGAAGCTTTCTTT
TRBD1	16	TRBV25-1	TRBJ2-1	few	CASTQAWDRAYNEQFF	TGTGCCAGCACCCAAGCATGGGACAGGGCCTACAATGAGCAGTTCTTC
-	12	TRBV30	TRBJ2-7	many	CACQGDSYEQYF	TGTGCCTGCCAGGGTGATTCCTACGAGCAGTACTTC